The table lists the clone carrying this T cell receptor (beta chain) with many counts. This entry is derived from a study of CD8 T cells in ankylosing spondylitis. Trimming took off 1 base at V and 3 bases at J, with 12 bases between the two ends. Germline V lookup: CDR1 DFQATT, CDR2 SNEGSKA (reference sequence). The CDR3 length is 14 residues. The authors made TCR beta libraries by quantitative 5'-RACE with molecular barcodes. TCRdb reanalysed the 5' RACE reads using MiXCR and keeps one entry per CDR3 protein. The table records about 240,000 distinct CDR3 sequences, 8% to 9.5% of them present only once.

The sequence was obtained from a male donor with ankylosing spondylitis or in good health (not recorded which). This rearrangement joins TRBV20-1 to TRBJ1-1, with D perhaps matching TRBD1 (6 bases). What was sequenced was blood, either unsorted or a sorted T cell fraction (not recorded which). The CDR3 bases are TGCAGTGCTAGAGCAGGGGATCATGACACTGAAGCTTTCTTT. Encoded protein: CSARAGDHDTEAFF.